This T cell receptor beta chain was recovered during a study of T-cell reconstitution after alpha-beta-depleted transplantation in children. The CDR3 has 16 amino acids. The germline gives CDR1 SGHRS, CDR2 YFSETQ. The V end was cut by 1 base, the J end by 1 base, with 12 bases between. The sample holds many counts of this clonotype. Unique molecular identifiers were incorporated when the TCRbeta library was constructed. TCRdb reanalysed the PCR reads using MiXCR and keeps one entry per CDR3 protein. The data show hundreds of thousands of distinct CDR3 sequences, with around 12% seen just once and around 2.8% held by the top ten.

The source is a human donor who donated a stem cell graft to a child with acute lymphoblastic leukemia. This chain joins TRBV5-1 and TRBJ2-1; the D gene is possibly TRBD1 (6 bases). The sequences come from PBMCs from the stem cell graft donor, collected from the stem cell graft. For the CDR3, the DNA is TGCGCCAGCAGCTTGCAGGGGACCGGATCCTACAATGAGCAGTTCTTC. Amino acids: CASSLQGTGSYNEQFF.